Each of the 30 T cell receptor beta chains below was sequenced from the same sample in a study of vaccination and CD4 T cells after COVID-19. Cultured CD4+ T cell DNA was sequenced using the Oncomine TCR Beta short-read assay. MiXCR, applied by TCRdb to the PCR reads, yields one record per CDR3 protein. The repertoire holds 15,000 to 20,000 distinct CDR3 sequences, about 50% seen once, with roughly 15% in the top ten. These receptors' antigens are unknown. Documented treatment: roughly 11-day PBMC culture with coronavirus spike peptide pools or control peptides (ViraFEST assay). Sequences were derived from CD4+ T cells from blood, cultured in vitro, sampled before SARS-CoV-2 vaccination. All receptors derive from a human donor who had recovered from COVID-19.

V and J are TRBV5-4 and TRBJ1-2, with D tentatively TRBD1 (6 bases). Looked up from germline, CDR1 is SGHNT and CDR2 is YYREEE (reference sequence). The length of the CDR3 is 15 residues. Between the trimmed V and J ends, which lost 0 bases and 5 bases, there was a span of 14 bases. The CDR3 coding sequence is TGTGCCAGCAGCTTGGTTGGGGGCTCTCTTTATGGCTACACCTTC. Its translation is CASSLVGGSLYGYTF.

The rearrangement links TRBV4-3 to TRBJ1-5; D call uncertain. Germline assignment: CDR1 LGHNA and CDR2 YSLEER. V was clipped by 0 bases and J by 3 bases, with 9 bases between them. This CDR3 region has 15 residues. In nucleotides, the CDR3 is TGCGCCAGCAGCCAAGATTTGGGTGACAATCAGCCCCAGCATTTT. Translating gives CASSQDLGDNQPQHF.

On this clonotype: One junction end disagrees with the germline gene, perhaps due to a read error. The CDR3 bases are TGCGCCAGCAGCTTGAACGTGGGGGCCCAAGAGACCCAGTACTTC. Translating gives CASSLNVGAQETQYF. The chain links TRBV7-9 to TRBJ2-5; a possible D gene is TRBD1 (6 bases). This CDR3 comprises 15 residues. The germline V gene encodes CDR1 SEHNR and CDR2 FQNEAQ (reference sequence).

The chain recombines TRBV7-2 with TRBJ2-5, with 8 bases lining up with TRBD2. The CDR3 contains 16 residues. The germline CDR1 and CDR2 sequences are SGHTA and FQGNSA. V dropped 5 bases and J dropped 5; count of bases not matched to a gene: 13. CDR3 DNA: TGTGCCAGCAGCAGGGGAACTAGCGGCTTTACGGAGACCCAGTACTTC. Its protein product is CASSRGTSGFTETQYF.

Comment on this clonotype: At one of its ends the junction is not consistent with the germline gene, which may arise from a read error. The CDR3 nucleotides are TGTGCCAGCAGCCTTGACAGGGGTTACGAGATCCAGTACTTC. It translates to CASSLDRGYEIQYF. This chain links TRBV7-2 with TRBJ2-5; 8 nucleotides line up with TRBD1. CDR1 and CDR2 (germline): SGHTA, FQGNSA. This CDR3 has 14 residues.

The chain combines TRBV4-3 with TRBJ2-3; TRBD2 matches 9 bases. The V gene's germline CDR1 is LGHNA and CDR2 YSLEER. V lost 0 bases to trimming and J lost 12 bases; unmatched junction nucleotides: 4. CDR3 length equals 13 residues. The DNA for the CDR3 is TGCGCCAGCAGCCAAGAAGCGCGGGGGGGCCAGTATTTT. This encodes CASSQEARGGQYF.

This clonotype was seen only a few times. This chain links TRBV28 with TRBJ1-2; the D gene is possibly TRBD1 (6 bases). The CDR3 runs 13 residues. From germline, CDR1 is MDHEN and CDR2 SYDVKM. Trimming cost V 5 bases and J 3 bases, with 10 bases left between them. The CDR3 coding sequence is TGTGCCAGCAGTCCATACAGGGACTATGGCTACACCTTC. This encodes CASSPYRDYGYTF.

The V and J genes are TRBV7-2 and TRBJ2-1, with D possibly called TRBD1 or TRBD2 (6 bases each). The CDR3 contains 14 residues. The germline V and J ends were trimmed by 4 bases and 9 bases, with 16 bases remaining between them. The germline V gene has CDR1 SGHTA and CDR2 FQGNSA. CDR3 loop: CASSSTGRNGEQFF. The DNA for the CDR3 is TGTGCCAGCAGCTCTACAGGGAGGAACGGTGAGCAGTTCTTC.

Written as DNA, the CDR3 is TGTGCCAGCCAGGGAGAAGTGACGAATTCACCCCTCCACTTT. Translated, it gives CASQGEVTNSPLHF. V gene TRBV7-9 combines with J gene TRBJ1-6; maybe TRBD1 (5 bases). Germline CDR1 and CDR2: SEHNR and FQNEAQ (reference sequence). Trimming pared 8 bases from V and 7 bases from J, leaving 15 bases between. There are 14 residues in the CDR3. Together with reference TRBV7-9 and TRBJ1-6, the CDR3 gives the full variable domain: DTGVSQNPRHKITKRGQNVTFRCDPISEHNRLYWYRQTLGQGPEFLTYFQNEAQLEKSRLLSDRFSAERPKGSFSTLEIQRTEQGDSAMYLCASQGEVTNSPLHFGNGTRLTVT.

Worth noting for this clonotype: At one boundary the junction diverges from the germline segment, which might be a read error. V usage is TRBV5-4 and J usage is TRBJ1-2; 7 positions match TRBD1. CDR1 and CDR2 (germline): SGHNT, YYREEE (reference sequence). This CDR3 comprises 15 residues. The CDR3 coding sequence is TGCGCCAGCAGCCGAAGGAGGGGGCAAGGGGATGGCTACACCTTC. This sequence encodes CASSRRRGQGDGYTF. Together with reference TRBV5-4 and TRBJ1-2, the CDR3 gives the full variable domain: ETGVTQSPTHLIKTRGQQVTLRCSSQSGHNTVSWYQQALGQGPQFIFQYYREEENGRGNFPPRFSGLQFPNYSSELNVNALELDDSALYLCASSRRRGQGDGYTFGSGTRLTVV.

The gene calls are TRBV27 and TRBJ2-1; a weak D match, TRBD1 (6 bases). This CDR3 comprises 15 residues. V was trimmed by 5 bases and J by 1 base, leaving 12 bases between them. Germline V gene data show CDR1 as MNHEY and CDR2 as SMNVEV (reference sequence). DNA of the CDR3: TGTGCCAGCAGTCCCCAGGGGAGATCCTACAATGAGCAGTTCTTC. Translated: CASSPQGRSYNEQFF.

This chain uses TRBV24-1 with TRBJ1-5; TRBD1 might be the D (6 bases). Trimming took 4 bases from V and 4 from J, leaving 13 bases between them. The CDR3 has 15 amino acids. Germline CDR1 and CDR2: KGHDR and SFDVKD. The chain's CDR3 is CATSDPDRKNQPQHF. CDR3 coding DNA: TGTGCCACCAGTGACCCGGACAGAAAGAATCAGCCCCAGCATTTT.

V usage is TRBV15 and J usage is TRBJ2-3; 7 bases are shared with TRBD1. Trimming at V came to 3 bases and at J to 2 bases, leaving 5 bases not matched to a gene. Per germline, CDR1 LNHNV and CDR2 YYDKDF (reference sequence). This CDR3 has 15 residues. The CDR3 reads CATSRKTGNTDTQYF. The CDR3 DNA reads TGTGCCACCAGCAGGAAGACAGGGAACACAGATACGCAGTATTTT.

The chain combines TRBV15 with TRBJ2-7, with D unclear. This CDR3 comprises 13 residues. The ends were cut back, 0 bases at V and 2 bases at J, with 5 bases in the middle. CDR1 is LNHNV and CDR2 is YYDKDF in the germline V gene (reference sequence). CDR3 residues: CATSRDRTYEQYF. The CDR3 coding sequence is TGTGCCACCAGCAGAGATAGGACCTACGAGCAGTACTTC.

The CDR3 region is CASSLTSGGEETQYF. The CDR3 DNA is TGTGCCAGCAGCCTGACTAGCGGGGGGGAGGAGACCCAGTACTTC. The chain carries TRBV7-2 and TRBJ2-5; 14 bases align to TRBD2. The CDR3 runs to 15 residues. After removal of 5 bases from V and 5 bases from J, the junction contained 4 bases not matched to a gene. CDR1 is SGHTA and CDR2 is FQGNSA in the germline V gene.

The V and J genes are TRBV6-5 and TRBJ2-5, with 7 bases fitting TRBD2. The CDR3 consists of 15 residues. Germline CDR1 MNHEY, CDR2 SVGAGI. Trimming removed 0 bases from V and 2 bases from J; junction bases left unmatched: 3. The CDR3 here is CASSYSSSGQETQYF. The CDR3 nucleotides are TGTGCCAGCAGTTACTCTTCTAGCGGACAAGAGACCCAGTACTTC.

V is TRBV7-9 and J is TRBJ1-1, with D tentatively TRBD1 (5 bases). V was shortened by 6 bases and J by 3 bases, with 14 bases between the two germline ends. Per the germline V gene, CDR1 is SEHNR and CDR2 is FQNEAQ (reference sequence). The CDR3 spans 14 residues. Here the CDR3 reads CASSSLGGDTEAFF. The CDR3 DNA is TGTGCCAGCAGTTCCCTCGGGGGGGACACTGAAGCTTTCTTT.

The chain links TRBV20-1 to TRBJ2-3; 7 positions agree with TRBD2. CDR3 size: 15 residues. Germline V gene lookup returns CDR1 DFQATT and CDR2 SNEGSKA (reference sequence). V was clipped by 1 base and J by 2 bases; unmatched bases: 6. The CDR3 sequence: CSARGISGYTDTQYF. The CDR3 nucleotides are TGCAGTGCTAGAGGTATTAGCGGGTACACAGATACGCAGTATTTT.

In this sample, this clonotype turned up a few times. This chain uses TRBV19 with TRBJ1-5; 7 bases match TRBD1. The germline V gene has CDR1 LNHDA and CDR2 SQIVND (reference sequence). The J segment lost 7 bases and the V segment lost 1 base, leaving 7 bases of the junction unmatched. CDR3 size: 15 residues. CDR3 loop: CASSIGRQGWQPQHF. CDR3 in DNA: TGTGCCAGTAGTATAGGGAGACAGGGCTGGCAGCCCCAGCATTTT.

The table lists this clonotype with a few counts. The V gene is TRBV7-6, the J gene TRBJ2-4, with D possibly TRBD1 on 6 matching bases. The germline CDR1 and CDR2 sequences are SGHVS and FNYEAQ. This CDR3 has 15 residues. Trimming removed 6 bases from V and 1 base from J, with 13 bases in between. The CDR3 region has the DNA TGTGCCAGCAGTCCCACAGGGATGGCCAAAAACATTCAGTACTTC. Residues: CASSPTGMAKNIQYF.

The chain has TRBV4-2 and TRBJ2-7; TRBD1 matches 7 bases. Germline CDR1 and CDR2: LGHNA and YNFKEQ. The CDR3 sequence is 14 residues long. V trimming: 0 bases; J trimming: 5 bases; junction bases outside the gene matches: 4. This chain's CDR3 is CASSQDDRDHEQYF. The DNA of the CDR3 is TGTGCCAGCAGCCAAGACGACAGGGACCACGAGCAGTACTTC.

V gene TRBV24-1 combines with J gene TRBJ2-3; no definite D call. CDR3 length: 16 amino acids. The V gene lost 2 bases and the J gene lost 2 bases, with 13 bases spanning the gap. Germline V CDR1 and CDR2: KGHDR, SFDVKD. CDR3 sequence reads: CATSDSGEGYTDTQYF. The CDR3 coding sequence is TGTGCCACCAGTGATTCGGGCGAAGGGTACACAGATACGCAGTATTTT.

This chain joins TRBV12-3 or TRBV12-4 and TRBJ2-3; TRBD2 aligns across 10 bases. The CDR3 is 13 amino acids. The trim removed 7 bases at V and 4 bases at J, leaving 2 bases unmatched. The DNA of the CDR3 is TGTGCCAGCAACCTAGCGGGAGCAGATACGCAGTATTTT. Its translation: CASNLAGADTQYF.

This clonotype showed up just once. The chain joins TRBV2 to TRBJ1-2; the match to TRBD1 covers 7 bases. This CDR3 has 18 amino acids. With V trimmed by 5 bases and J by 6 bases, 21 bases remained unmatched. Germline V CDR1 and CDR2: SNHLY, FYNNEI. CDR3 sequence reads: CASSQDPDPRQGSNGYTF. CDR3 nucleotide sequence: TGTGCCAGCAGTCAGGACCCCGACCCTAGACAGGGATCAAATGGCTACACCTTC.

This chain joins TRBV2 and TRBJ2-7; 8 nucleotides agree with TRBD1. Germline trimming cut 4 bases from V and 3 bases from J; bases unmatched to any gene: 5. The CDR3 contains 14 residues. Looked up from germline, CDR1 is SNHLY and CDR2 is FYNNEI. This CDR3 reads CASSARTGSYEQYF. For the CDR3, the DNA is TGTGCCAGCAGTGCGAGGACAGGGAGCTACGAGCAGTACTTC.

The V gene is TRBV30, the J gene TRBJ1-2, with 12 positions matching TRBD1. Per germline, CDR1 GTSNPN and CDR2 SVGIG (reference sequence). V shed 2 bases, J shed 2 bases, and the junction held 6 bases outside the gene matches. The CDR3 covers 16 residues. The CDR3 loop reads CAWSRDRGQGNYGYTF. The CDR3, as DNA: TGTGCCTGGAGTCGGGACAGGGGGCAGGGGAACTATGGCTACACCTTC.

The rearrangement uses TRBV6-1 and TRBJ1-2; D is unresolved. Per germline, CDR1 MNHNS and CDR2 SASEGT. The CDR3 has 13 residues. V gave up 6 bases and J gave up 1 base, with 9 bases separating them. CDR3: CASSPLVNYGYTF. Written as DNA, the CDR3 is TGTGCCAGCAGCCCCCTGGTTAACTATGGCTACACCTTC.

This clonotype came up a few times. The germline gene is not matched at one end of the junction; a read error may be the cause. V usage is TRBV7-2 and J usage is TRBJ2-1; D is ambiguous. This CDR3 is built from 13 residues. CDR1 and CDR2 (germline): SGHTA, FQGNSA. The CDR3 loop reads CASTPDQYTEQFF. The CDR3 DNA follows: TGTGCCAGCACCCCTGACCAATACACTGAGCAGTTCTTC. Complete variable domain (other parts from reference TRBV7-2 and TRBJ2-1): GAGVSQSPSNKVTEKGKDVELRCDPISGHTALYWYRQSLGQGLEFLIYFQGNSAPDKSGLPSDRFSAERTGGSVSTLTIQRTQQEDSAVYLCASTPDQYTEQFFGPGTRLTVL.

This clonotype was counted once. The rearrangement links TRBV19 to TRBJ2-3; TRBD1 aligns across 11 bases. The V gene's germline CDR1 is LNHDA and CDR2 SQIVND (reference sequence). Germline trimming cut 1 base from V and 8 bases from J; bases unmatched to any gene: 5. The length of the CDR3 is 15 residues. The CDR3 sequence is CASSIGGQGVGTQYF. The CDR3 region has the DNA TGTGCCAGTAGTATAGGGGGACAGGGGGTTGGTACGCAGTATTTT.

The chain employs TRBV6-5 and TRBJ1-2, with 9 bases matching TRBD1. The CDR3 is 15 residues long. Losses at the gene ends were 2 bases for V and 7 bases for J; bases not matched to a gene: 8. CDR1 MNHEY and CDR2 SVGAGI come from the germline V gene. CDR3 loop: CASSYTNRGRVGYTF. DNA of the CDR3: TGTGCCAGCAGTTACACCAACAGGGGGCGCGTTGGCTACACCTTC.